Detailed here is one TCR beta chain. This specimen comes from a study of T cell responses to AZD1222 COVID-19 vaccine. TCRdb's table, derived via immunoSEQ multiplex PCR, lists solely in-frame clones and lacks some. The sample includes roughly 130,000 clones, around 84% of them seen just once. Germline V gives CDR1 MNHEY, CDR2 SVGAGI. This CDR3 comprises 13 residues. Trimming cost V 8 bases and J 4 bases, with 14 bases left between them. This receptor was obtained from an adult in good health. The J gene is TRBJ1-1, the V gene TRBV6-5; no firm D call. This material consisted of peripheral blood, taken on day 0 of AZD1222 vaccination. CDR3 nucleotides: TGTGCCAGCGAGAGTTCGTATACCACTGAAGCTTTCTTT. Its translation is CASESSYTTEAFF.